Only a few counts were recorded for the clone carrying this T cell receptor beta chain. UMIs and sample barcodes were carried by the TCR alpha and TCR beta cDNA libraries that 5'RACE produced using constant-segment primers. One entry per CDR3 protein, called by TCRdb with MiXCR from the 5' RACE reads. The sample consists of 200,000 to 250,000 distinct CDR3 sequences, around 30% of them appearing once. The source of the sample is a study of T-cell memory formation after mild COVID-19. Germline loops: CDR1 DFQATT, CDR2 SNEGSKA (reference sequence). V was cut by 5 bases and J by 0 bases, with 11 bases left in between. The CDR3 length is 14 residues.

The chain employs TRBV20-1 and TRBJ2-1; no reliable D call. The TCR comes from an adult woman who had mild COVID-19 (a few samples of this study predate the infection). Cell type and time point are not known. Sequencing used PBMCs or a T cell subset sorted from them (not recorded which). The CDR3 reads CSARLISSYNEQFF. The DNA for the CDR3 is TGCAGTGCTCGTCTGATTAGCTCCTACAATGAGCAGTTCTTC.